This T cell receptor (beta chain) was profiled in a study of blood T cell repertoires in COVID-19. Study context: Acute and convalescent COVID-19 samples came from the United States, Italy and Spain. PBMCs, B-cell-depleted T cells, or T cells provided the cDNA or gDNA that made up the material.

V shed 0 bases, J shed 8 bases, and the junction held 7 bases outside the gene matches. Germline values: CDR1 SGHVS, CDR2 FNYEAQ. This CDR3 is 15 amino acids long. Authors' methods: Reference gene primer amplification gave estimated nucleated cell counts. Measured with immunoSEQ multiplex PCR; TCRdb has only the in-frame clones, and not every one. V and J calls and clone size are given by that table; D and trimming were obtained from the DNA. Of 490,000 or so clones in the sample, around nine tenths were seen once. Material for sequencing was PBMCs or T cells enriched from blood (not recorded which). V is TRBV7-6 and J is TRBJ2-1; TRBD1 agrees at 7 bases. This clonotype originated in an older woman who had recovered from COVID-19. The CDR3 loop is CASSLAQGERYEQFF. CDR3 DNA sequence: TGTGCCAGCAGCTTAGCGCAGGGGGAAAGGTATGAGCAGTTCTTC.